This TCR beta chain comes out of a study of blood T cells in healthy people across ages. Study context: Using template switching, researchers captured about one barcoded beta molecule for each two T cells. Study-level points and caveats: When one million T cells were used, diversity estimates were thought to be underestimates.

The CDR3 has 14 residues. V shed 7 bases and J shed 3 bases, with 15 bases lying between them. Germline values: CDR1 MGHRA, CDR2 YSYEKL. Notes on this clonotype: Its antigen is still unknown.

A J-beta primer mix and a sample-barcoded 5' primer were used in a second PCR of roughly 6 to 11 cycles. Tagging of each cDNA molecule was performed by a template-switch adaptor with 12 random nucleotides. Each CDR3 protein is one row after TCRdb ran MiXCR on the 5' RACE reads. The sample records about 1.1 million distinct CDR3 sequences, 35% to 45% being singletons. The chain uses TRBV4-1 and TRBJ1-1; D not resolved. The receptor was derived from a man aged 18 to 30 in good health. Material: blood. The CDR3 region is CASNPKDRYTEAFF. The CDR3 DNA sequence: TGCGCCAGCAACCCAAAAGATCGGTACACTGAAGCTTTCTTT.